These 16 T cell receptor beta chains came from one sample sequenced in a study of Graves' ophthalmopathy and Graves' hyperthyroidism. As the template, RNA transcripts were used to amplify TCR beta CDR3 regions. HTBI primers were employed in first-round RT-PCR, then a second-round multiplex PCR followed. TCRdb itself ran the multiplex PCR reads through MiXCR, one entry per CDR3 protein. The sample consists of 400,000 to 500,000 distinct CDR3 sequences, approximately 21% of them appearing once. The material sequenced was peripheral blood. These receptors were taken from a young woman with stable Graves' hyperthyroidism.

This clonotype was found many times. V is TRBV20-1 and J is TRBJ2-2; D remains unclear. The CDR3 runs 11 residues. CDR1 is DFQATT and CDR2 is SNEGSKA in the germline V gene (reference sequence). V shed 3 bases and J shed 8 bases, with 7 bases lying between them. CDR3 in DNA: TGCAGTGCTAGTGAGAAGGGGGAGCTGTTTTTT. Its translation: CSASEKGELFF.

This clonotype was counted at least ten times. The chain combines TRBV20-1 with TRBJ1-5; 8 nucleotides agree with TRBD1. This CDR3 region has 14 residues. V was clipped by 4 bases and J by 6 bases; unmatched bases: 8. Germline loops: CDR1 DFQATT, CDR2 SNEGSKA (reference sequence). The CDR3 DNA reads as TGCAGTGCTAAAGACAGGGGTTGGGTTCAGCCCCAGCATTTT. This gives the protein CSAKDRGWVQPQHF.

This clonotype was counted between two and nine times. The CDR3 nucleotides are TGTGCCAGCAGAGCCATTCAGGCCACGAGAAACACTGAAGCTTTCTTT. It translates to CASRAIQATRNTEAFF. This chain uses TRBV28 with TRBJ1-1; D not resolved. CDR3 length: 16 amino acids. Germline V gene data show CDR1 as MDHEN and CDR2 as SYDVKM. The germline V and J ends were trimmed by 6 bases and 2 bases, with 19 bases remaining between them.

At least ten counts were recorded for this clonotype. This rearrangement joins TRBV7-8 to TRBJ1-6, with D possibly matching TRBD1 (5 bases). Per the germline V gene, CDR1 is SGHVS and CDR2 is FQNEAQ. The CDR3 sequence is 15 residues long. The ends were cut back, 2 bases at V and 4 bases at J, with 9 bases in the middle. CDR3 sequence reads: CASSLQGPYNSPLHF. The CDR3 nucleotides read TGTGCCAGCAGCTTACAGGGTCCGTATAATTCACCCCTCCACTTT. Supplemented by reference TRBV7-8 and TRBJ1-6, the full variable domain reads GAGVSQSPRYKVAKRGQDVALRCDPISGHVSLFWYQQALGQGPEFLTYFQNEAQLDKSGLPSDRFFAERPEGSVSTLKIQRTQQEDSAVYLCASSLQGPYNSPLHFGNGTRLTVT.

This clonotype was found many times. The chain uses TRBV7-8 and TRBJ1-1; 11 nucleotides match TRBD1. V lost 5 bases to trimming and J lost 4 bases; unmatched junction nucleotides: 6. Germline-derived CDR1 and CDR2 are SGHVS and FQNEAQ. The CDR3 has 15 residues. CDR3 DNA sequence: TGTGCCAGCAGCCGCCACGGGACAGGGGGCACTGAAGCTTTCTTT. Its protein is CASSRHGTGGTEAFF.

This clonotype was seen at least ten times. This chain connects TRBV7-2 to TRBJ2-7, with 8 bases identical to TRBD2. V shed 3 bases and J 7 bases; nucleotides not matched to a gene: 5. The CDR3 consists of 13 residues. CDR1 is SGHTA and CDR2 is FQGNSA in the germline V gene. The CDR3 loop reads CASSFAGGGEQYF. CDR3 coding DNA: TGTGCCAGCAGCTTCGCGGGAGGAGGGGAGCAGTACTTC.

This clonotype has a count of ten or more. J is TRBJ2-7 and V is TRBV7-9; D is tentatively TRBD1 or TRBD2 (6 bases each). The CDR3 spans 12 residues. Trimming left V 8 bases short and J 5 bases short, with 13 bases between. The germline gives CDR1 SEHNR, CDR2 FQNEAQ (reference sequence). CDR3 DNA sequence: TGTGCCAGCCGGAGGGGGGCTGACGAGCAGTACTTC. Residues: CASRRGADEQYF.

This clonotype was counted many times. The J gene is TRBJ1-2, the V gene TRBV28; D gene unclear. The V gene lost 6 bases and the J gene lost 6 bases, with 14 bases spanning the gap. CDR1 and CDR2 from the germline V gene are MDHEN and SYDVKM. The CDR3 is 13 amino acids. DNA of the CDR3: TGTGCCAGCAGACCTGACGGGAACGATGGCTACACCTTC. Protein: CASRPDGNDGYTF.

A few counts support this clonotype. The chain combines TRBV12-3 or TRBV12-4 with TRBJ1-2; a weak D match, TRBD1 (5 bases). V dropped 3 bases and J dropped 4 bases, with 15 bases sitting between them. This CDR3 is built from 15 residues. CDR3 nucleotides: TGTGCCAGCAGTTTCGGGGCCTATGCTCCCTATGGCTACACCTTC. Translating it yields CASSFGAYAPYGYTF.

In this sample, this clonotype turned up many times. The CDR3 DNA sequence: TGTGCCAGCAGAGAGATACAGGGCGGAGGCTACACCTTC. Residues: CASREIQGGGYTF. The chain joins TRBV6-1 to TRBJ1-2; maybe TRBD1 (6 bases). There are 13 residues in the CDR3. The germline gives CDR1 MNHNS, CDR2 SASEGT. V shed 6 bases and J shed 8 bases, with 16 bases lying between them.

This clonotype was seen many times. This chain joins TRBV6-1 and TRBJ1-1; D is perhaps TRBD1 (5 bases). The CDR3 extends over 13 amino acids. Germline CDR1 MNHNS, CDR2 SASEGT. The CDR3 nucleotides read TGTGTCTCTAAAGGGGCTGTGAACACTGAAGCTTTCTTT. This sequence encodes CVSKGAVNTEAFF.

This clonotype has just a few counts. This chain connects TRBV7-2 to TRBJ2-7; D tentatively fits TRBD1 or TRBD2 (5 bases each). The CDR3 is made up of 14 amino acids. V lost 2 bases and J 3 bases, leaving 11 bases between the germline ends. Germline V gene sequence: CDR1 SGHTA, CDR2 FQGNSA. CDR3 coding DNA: TGTGCCAGCAGCTTAACGGGACGGCTCTACGAGCAGTACTTC. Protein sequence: CASSLTGRLYEQYF.

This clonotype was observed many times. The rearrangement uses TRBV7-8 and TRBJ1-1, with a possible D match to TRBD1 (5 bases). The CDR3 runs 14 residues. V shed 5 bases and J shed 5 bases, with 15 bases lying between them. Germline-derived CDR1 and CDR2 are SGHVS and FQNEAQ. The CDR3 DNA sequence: TGTGCCAGCAGCCCTTGGCAGGGAGGAACTGAAGCTTTCTTT. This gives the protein CASSPWQGGTEAFF.

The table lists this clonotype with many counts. The CDR3 reads CASSKAGDIQYF. The CDR3 DNA is TGTGCCAGCAGCAAGGCGGGGGACATTCAGTACTTC. This rearrangement joins TRBV12-3 or TRBV12-4 to TRBJ2-4, with 7 bases identical to TRBD2. The CDR3 totals 12 residues. J gave up 8 bases and V 6 bases, and 4 bases lay outside the gene matches.

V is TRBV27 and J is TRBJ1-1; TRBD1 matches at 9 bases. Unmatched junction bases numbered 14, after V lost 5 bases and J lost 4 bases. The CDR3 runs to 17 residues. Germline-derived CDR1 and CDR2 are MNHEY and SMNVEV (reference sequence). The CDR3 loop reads CASSPEAGTGWRTEAFF. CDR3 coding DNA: TGTGCCAGCAGTCCGGAAGCCGGGACAGGGTGGCGCACTGAAGCTTTCTTT.

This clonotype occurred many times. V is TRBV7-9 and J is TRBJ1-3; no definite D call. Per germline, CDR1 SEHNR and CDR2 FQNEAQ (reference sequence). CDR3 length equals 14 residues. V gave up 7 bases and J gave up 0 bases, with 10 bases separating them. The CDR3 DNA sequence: TGTGCCAGCAAGCGCGAAGGCTCTGGAAACACCATATATTTT. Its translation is CASKREGSGNTIYF.